Following are 18 T cell receptor beta chains from one sample sequenced in a study of blood T cell repertoires in COVID-19 (dated by TCRdb to the early 2020s). Library generation was performed with the immunoSEQ multiplex PCR assay. Sourced from immuneACCESS, this table was stored by TCRdb with only in-frame sequences that have V and J called. A share of the clones is absent; for the studies checked, an unresolved V gene accounts for under half, and the remainder has no known explanation. The sample records some 78,000 clones, around nine tenths of which are singletons. The ten largest clonotypes hold 9.5% to 15% of the sample. Sequencing input: peripheral blood. Receptors were obtained from a man in his 70s with active or convalescent COVID-19.

The V gene is TRBV6-2 or TRBV6-3, the J gene TRBJ2-2; 10 bases are a match to TRBD1. The V and J ends lost 6 bases and 4 bases, in that order; junction bases with no gene match: 11. Per germline, CDR1 MNHEY and CDR2 SVGEGT. The CDR3 length is 17 residues. The CDR3 spells CASSRTRQGAGTGELFF. For the CDR3, the DNA is TGTGCCAGCAGCCGAACCAGACAGGGGGCGGGCACCGGGGAGCTGTTTTTT.

This clone was seen once. The chain recombines TRBV27 with TRBJ1-5, with D possibly being TRBD1 (6 bases). V was trimmed by 2 bases and J by 4 bases, leaving 12 bases between them. This CDR3 has 15 amino acids. Per the germline V gene, CDR1 is MNHEY and CDR2 is SMNVEV (reference sequence). The chain's CDR3 is CASSLRGARNQPQHF. DNA of the CDR3: TGTGCCAGCAGTTTACGGGGGGCGCGGAATCAGCCCCAGCATTTT.

This clone has only a few counts. The rearrangement links TRBV7-2 to TRBJ1-2, with 7 bases identical to TRBD1. V shed 4 bases, J shed 4 bases, and the junction held 6 bases outside the gene matches. The germline V gene encodes CDR1 SGHTA and CDR2 FQGNSA. The CDR3 totals 14 residues. The CDR3 DNA follows: TGTGCCAGCAGCTGGCGGGACAGCTTCTATGGCTACACCTTC. Protein sequence: CASSWRDSFYGYTF. Filled out from reference TRBV7-2 and TRBJ1-2, the complete variable domain reads GAGVSQSPSNKVTEKGKDVELRCDPISGHTALYWYRQSLGQGLEFLIYFQGNSAPDKSGLPSDRFSAERTGGSVSTLTIQRTQQEDSAVYLCASSWRDSFYGYTFGSGTRLTVV.

This clone was picked up a small number of times. V and J are TRBV5-5 and TRBJ1-2; D is unresolved. The CDR3 consists of 15 residues. Per the germline V gene, CDR1 is SGHKS and CDR2 is YYEKEE (reference sequence). V lost 4 bases to trimming and J lost 0 bases, with 13 bases between them. The DNA for the CDR3 is TGTGCCAGCAGCCCTGTGGGCAGTACTAACTATGGCTACACCTTC. Amino acid sequence: CASSPVGSTNYGYTF.

The chain carries TRBV12-3 or TRBV12-4 and TRBJ1-2; 8 nucleotides match TRBD1. The CDR3 sequence is 12 residues long. The V gene end was trimmed by 7 bases and the J gene end by 8 bases; junction bases not matched to a gene: 6. CDR3 region: CASTRTGNGYTF. The CDR3 region has the DNA TGTGCCAGCACCCGGACAGGGAACGGCTACACCTTC.

A remark on this clone: At the DNA level, this CDR3 is encoded by other sequences in the same sample as well. The chain joins TRBV2 to TRBJ2-7, with D possibly being TRBD1 (6 bases). V was pared by 4 bases and J by 4 bases, with 8 bases between. The CDR3 extends over 12 amino acids. Germline CDR1 and CDR2: SNHLY and FYNNEI. The CDR3 sequence: CASSATGYEQYF. The DNA of the CDR3 is TGTGCCAGCAGTGCCACAGGGTACGAGCAGTACTTC. Complete variable domain (other parts from reference TRBV2 and TRBJ2-7): EPEVTQTPSHQVTQMGQEVILRCVPISNHLYFYWYRQILGQKVEFLVSFYNNEISEKSEIFDDQFSVERPDGSNFTLKIRSTKLEDSAMYFCASSATGYEQYFGPGTRLTVT.

This chain joins TRBV29-1 and TRBJ1-4; D is uncertain. The CDR3 has 9 residues. From germline, CDR1 is SQVTM and CDR2 ANQGSEA. Trimming pared 6 bases from V and 15 bases from J, leaving 11 bases between. CDR3 in amino acids: CSVAPGLFF. The CDR3 coding sequence is TGCAGCGTAGCTCCAGGCTTGTTTTTT.

The gene calls are TRBV7-9 and TRBJ2-1; TRBD1 matches at 7 bases. V shed 4 bases and J 7 bases; nucleotides not matched to a gene: 10. CDR3 length equals 15 residues. Germline CDR1 SEHNR, CDR2 FQNEAQ (reference sequence). The CDR3 sequence is CASSYTGASPNEQFF. The CDR3 region has the DNA TGTGCCAGCAGCTATACAGGGGCAAGTCCGAATGAGCAGTTCTTC.

The chain links TRBV7-2 to TRBJ2-2; D is possibly TRBD1 (6 bases). V shed 1 base and J shed 4 bases, with 13 bases lying between them. The V gene's germline CDR1 is SGHTA and CDR2 FQGNSA. The CDR3 is 16 amino acids. CDR3 sequence: CASSLGGLAATGELFF. The CDR3, as DNA: TGTGCCAGCAGCTTAGGGGGGCTAGCAGCCACCGGGGAGCTGTTTTTT.

The chain has TRBV12-3 or TRBV12-4 and TRBJ2-7; D possibly corresponds to TRBD1 (5 bases). V was cut by 2 bases and J by 2 bases, with 7 bases left in between. The CDR3 is 13 amino acids. The CDR3 nucleotides are TGTGCCAGCAGTTTAACAGGAGCCTACGAGCAGTACTTC. Translating gives CASSLTGAYEQYF.

The CDR3 nucleotides read TGTGCCAGCAGTTACTCGCGACATGTTGAAGCTTTCTTT. Translating it yields CASSYSRHVEAFF. V usage is TRBV6-2 or TRBV6-3 and J usage is TRBJ1-1; no firm D call. Trimming removed 0 bases at V and 7 bases at J, with 9 bases between. Germline V gene lookup returns CDR1 MNHEY and CDR2 SVGEGT. CDR3 length equals 13 residues.

The chain carries TRBV5-6 and TRBJ2-3; TRBD1 matches 7 bases. Looked up from germline, CDR1 is SGHDT and CDR2 is YYEEEE. V shed 4 bases and J 2 bases; nucleotides not matched to a gene: 10. CDR3 length: 16 residues. In DNA form, the CDR3 reads TGTGCCAGCAGCGCGGACAGGTTTATTAACACAGATACGCAGTATTTT. Protein sequence: CASSADRFINTDTQYF.

This clone was observed once. V usage is TRBV7-2 and J usage is TRBJ2-3, with a tentative D call TRBD1 (5 bases). Germline lookup yields CDR1 SGHTA and CDR2 FQGNSA. The CDR3 has 13 amino acids. V was shortened by 2 bases and J by 6 bases, with 9 bases between the two germline ends. For the CDR3, the DNA is TGTGCCAGCAGCTTATTGGGGCTGGATACGCAGTATTTT. Translation: CASSLLGLDTQYF.

CDR3 in amino acids: CASSPLGSQNYF. Written as DNA, the CDR3 is TGCGCCAGCAGCCCCCTCGGGTCCCAAAATTACTTC. The chain employs TRBV5-1 and TRBJ2-5; no clear D. The CDR3 is made up of 12 amino acids. Germline V gene sequence: CDR1 SGHRS, CDR2 YFSETQ. V lost 4 bases and J 14 bases, leaving 18 bases between the germline ends.

This clone was seen a few times. V gene TRBV2 combines with J gene TRBJ1-6; unclear D gene. Germline V CDR1 and CDR2: SNHLY, FYNNEI. CDR3 length: 14 residues. V lost 7 bases to trimming and J lost 6 bases, with 13 bases between them. The CDR3 protein is CASTERGGNSPLHF. The CDR3 nucleotides are TGTGCCAGCACCGAAAGAGGCGGTAATTCACCCCTCCACTTT.

This chain joins TRBV19 and TRBJ2-7, with 9 bases matching TRBD2. V was pared by 1 base and J by 6 bases, with 7 bases of the junction left unmatched. The CDR3 is 15 residues long. Germline V gives CDR1 LNHDA, CDR2 SQIVND (reference sequence). CDR3 in DNA: TGTGCCAGTAGTATAGCAGGCCTAGCGGGGATCGAGCAGTACTTC. Protein sequence: CASSIAGLAGIEQYF.

J is TRBJ2-7 and V is TRBV18; 11 bases align to TRBD2. This CDR3 has 14 residues. Germline CDR1 reads KGHSH; CDR2 reads LQKENI. Trimming removed 5 bases from V and 3 bases from J; junction bases left unmatched: 3. The CDR3: CASSTGLAGYEQYF. The CDR3 DNA is TGTGCCAGCTCAACCGGACTAGCGGGCTACGAGCAGTACTTC.

J is TRBJ1-4 and V is TRBV19; a weak D match, TRBD1 (5 bases). CDR3 length: 16 amino acids. V lost 5 bases and J lost 0, with 13 bases in between. In germline, CDR1 is LNHDA, CDR2 SQIVND (reference sequence). The CDR3 here is CASSQAGLTTNEKLFF. The CDR3 DNA is TGTGCCAGTAGTCAGGCAGGGTTAACAACTAATGAAAAACTGTTTTTT.